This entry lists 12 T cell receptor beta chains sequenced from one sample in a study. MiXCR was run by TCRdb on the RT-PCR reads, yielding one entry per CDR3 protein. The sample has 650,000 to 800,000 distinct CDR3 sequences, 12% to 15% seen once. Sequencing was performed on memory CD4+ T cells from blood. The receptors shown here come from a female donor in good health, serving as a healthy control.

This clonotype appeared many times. The CDR3 DNA is TGTGCCAGCAGCTTAGAATGGGGGACAGATACGCAGTATTTT. It translates to CASSLEWGTDTQYF. The chain has TRBV7-2 and TRBJ2-3; the D call may be TRBD1 or TRBD2 (5 bases each). Per germline, CDR1 SGHTA and CDR2 FQGNSA. The CDR3 runs 14 residues. V dropped 1 base and J dropped 3 bases, with 8 bases sitting between them.

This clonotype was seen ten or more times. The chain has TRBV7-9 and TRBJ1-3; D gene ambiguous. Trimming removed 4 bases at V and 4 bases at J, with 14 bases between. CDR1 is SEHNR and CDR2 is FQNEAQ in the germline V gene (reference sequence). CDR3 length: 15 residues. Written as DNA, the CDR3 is TGTGCCAGCAGCTACACCAGGCCTCAGGGAAACACCATATATTTT. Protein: CASSYTRPQGNTIYF.

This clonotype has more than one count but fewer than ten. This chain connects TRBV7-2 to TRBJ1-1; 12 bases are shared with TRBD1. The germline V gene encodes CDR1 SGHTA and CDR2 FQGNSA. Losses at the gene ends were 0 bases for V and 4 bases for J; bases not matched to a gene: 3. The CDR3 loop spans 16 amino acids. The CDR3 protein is CASSLAGTGGVTEAFF. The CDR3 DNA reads TGTGCCAGCAGCTTAGCCGGGACAGGGGGCGTCACTGAAGCTTTCTTT.

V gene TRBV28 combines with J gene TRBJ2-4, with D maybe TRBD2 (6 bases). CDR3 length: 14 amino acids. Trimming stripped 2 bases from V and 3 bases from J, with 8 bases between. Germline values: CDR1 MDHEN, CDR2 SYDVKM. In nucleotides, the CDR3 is TGTGCCAGCAGTTTAAGGGACTTCAAAAACATTCAGTACTTC. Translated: CASSLRDFKNIQYF.

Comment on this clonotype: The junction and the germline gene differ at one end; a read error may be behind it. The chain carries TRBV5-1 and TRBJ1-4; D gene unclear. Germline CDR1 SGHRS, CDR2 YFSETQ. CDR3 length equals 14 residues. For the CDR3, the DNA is TGCGCCAGCTCCCCGGGCGGTGCTAATGAAAACCTGTTTTTT. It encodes CASSPGGANENLFF.

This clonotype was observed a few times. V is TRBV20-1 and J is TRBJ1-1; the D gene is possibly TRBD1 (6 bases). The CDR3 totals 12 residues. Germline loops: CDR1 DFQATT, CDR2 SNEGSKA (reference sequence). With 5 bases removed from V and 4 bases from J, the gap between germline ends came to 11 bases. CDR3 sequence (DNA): TGCAGTGCTCCTACAGGGTTCACTGAAGCTTTCTTT. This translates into CSAPTGFTEAFF.

The CDR3 loop reads CASSLSPTEQYF. CDR3 sequence (DNA): TGCGCCAGCAGCTTGTCGCCTACAGAGCAGTACTTC. The rearrangement uses TRBV5-1 and TRBJ2-7; D is uncertain. The V gene lost 1 base and the J gene lost 7 bases, with 9 bases spanning the gap. The germline V gene has CDR1 SGHRS and CDR2 YFSETQ. This CDR3 is 12 amino acids long.

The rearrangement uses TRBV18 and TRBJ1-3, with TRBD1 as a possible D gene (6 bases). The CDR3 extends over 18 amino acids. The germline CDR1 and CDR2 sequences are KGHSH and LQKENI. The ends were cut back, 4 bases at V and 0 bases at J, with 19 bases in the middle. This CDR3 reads CASSQLPRQESSGNTIYF. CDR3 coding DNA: TGTGCCAGCTCACAACTACCGCGACAGGAAAGCTCTGGAAACACCATATATTTT.

CDR3 nucleotide sequence: TGTGCCAGCAGCCGGGGGCGGGGGGGAAATGAGCAGTTCTTC. It encodes CASSRGRGGNEQFF. This chain joins TRBV5-6 and TRBJ2-1; 9 bases fit TRBD2. CDR3 size: 14 residues. V dropped 4 bases and J dropped 7; count of bases not matched to a gene: 6. CDR1 and CDR2 (germline): SGHDT, YYEEEE.

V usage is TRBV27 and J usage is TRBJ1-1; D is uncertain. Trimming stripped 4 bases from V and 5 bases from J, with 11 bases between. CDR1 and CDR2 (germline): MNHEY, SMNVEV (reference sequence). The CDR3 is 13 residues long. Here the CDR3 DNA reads TGTGCCAGCAGTTCCGGAGATTGGACTGAAGCTTTCTTT. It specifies CASSSGDWTEAFF.

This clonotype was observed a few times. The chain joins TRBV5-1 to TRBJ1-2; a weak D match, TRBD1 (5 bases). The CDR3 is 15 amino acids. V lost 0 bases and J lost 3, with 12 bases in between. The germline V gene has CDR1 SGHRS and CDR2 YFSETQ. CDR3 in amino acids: CASSLEPGPYYGYTF. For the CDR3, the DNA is TGCGCCAGCAGCTTGGAGCCGGGGCCATACTATGGCTACACCTTC. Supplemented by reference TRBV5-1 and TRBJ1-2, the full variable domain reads KAGVTQTPRYLIKTRGQQVTLSCSPISGHRSVSWYQQTPGQGLQFLFEYFSETQRNKGNFPGRFSGRQFSNSRSEMNVSTLELGDSALYLCASSLEPGPYYGYTFGSGTRLTVV.

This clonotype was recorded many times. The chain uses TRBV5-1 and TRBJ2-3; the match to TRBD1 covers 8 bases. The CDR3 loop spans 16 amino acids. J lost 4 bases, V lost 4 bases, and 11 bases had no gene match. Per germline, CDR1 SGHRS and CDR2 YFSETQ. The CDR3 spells CASSQGDRGPADTQYF. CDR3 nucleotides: TGCGCCAGCAGCCAGGGAGACAGGGGTCCGGCAGATACGCAGTATTTT.